A single sample is the source of the 9 T cell receptor beta chains below, sequenced in a study of blood T cell repertoires in COVID-19 (dated by TCRdb to 2020 to 2021). The receptor library was made with the immunoSEQ multiplex PCR assay. Here the immuneACCESS table is served through TCRdb, limited to in-frame sequences with V and J called. Missing clones are a known gap in these copies; in checked studies unresolved V genes cover under half, and the rest lacks a known reason. The sample profile shows 55,000 or so clones; over 70% of them were found once. The top ten clones comprise 3.2% of the sample. The material sequenced was peripheral blood. These receptors all stem from a man aged 60 to 75 with acute or convalescent COVID-19.

This chain joins TRBV6-6 and TRBJ2-4; no definite D call. Germline V CDR1 and CDR2: MNHNY, SVGAGI (reference sequence). The ends were cut back, 4 bases at V and 6 bases at J, with 7 bases in the middle. This CDR3 has 12 amino acids. The CDR3 region has the DNA TGTGCCAGCAGTTCCTTTTTAAACATTCAGTACTTC. It specifies CASSSFLNIQYF.

J is TRBJ2-1 and V is TRBV11-2, with D unclear. Germline assignment: CDR1 SGHAT and CDR2 FQNNGV. The V gene lost 0 bases and the J gene lost 9 bases, with 9 bases spanning the gap. The CDR3 length is 13 residues. As DNA, the CDR3 is TGTGCCAGCAGCTTAGAGTTTTCTCCTGAGCAGTTCTTC. The encoded protein is CASSLEFSPEQFF. Drawing the rest from reference TRBV11-2 and TRBJ2-1, the complete variable domain is EAGVAQSPRYKIIEKRQSVAFWCNPISGHATLYWYQQILGQGPKLLIQFQNNGVVDDSQLPKDRFSAERLKGVDSTLKIQPAKLEDSAVYLCASSLEFSPEQFFGPGTRLTVL.

This chain uses TRBV12-3 or TRBV12-4 with TRBJ2-2, with D unclear. The V end was cut by 6 bases, the J end by 6 bases, with 2 bases between. The CDR3 runs to 10 residues. CDR3 in amino acids: CASSSGELFF. For the CDR3, the DNA is TGTGCCAGCAGCTCCGGGGAGCTGTTTTTT.

The chain combines TRBV27 with TRBJ1-2; TRBD1 might be the D (6 bases). Germline values: CDR1 MNHEY, CDR2 SMNVEV (reference sequence). The CDR3 is 14 residues long. The germline V and J ends were trimmed by 3 bases and 5 bases, with 13 bases remaining between them. The CDR3 here is CASSFSRGEYGYTF. The CDR3 DNA is TGTGCCAGCAGTTTCTCCAGGGGTGAATATGGCTACACCTTC.

V and J are TRBV6-6 and TRBJ2-2; perhaps TRBD1 as D (6 bases). CDR1 is MNHNY, CDR2 SVGAGI, per germline (reference sequence). The ends were cut back, 7 bases at V and 5 bases at J, with 20 bases in the middle. There are 16 residues in the CDR3. This chain's CDR3 is CASNPSDSKWTGELFF. Written as DNA, the CDR3 is TGTGCCAGCAACCCCTCGGACAGCAAGTGGACCGGGGAGCTGTTTTTT.

J is TRBJ2-7 and V is TRBV5-4; 7 positions agree with TRBD1. Trimming removed 4 bases from V and 6 bases from J; junction bases left unmatched: 19. Germline loops: CDR1 SGHNT, CDR2 YYREEE (reference sequence). The CDR3 is made up of 17 amino acids. As DNA, the CDR3 is TGTGCCAGCAGCCCTCTGCCCCCATCACAGGGGATTGGCGAGCAGTACTTC. Translated: CASSPLPPSQGIGEQYF. Based on the CDR3 plus reference TRBV5-4 and TRBJ2-7, the full variable domain is ETGVTQSPTHLIKTRGQQVTLRCSSQSGHNTVSWYQQALGQGPQFIFQYYREEENGRGNFPPRFSGLQFPNYSSELNVNALELDDSALYLCASSPLPPSQGIGEQYFGPGTRLTVT.

The V and J genes are TRBV5-6 and TRBJ2-7; 8 positions match TRBD1. V trimming: 4 bases; J trimming: 6 bases; junction bases outside the gene matches: 18. This CDR3 contains 17 residues. CDR1 SGHDT and CDR2 YYEEEE come from the germline V gene. Here the CDR3 reads CASSNQGANFLISEQYF. The CDR3 region has the DNA TGTGCCAGCAGCAACCAGGGGGCGAATTTCTTGATCAGCGAGCAGTACTTC.

This clone has only a few counts. The chain links TRBV24-1 to TRBJ2-3; 7 positions agree with TRBD1. Germline V gene sequence: CDR1 KGHDR, CDR2 SFDVKD. The CDR3 has 16 amino acids. V dropped 1 base and J dropped 5; count of bases not matched to a gene: 8. CDR3 in amino acids: CATSDFSTGVQDTQYF. The CDR3 coding sequence is TGTGCCACCAGTGATTTTTCCACAGGGGTTCAAGATACGCAGTATTTT.

Many counts were recorded for this clone. The chain joins TRBV2 to TRBJ2-1; D might be TRBD2 (6 bases). CDR1 and CDR2 from the germline V gene are SNHLY and FYNNEI. CDR3 length: 15 residues. V lost 7 bases and J lost 1, with 14 bases in between. Here the CDR3 reads CASTAGRPSYNEQFF. The DNA of the CDR3 is TGTGCCAGCACCGCGGGACGTCCGTCCTACAATGAGCAGTTCTTC.